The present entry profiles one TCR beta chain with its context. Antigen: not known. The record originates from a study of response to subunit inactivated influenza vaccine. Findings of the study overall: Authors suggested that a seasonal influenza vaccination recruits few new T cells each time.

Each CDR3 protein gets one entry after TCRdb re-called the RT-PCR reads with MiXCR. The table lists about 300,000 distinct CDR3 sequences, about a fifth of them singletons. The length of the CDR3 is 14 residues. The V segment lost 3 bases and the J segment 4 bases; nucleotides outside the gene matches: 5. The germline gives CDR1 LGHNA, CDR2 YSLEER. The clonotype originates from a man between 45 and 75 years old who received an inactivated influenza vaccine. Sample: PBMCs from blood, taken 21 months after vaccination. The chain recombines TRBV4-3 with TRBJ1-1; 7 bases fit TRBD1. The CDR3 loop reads CASSHDRVRTEAFF. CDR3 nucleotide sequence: TGCGCCAGCAGCCATGACAGGGTGCGCACTGAAGCTTTCTTT.